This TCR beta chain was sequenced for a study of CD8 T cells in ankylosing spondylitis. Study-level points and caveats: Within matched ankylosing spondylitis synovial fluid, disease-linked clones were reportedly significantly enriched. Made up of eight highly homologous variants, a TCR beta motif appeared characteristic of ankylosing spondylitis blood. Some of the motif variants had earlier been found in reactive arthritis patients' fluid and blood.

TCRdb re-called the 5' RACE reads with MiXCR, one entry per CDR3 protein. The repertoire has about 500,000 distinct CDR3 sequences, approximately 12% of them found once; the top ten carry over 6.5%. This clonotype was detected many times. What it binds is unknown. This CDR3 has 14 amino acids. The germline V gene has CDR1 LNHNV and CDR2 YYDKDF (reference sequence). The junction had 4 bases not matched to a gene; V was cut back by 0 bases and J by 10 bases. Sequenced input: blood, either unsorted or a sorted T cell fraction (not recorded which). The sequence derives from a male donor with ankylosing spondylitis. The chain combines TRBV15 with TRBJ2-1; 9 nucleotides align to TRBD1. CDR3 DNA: TGTGCCACCAGCAGAGAGGGACAGGGTCGGGAGCAGTTCTTC. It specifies CATSREGQGREQFF.